One sample yielded the 9 T cell receptor beta chains listed below, sequenced in a study of T cells in Graves' hyperthyroidism and ophthalmopathy. Amplified TCR beta CDR3 regions derived from RNA transcripts. HTBI primers were employed in a first-round RT-PCR of the TCR CDR3. One entry per CDR3 protein results from TCRdb running MiXCR on the multiplex PCR reads. The table lists approximately 430,000 distinct CDR3 sequences, more than 15% of them singletons, with over 12% in the top ten. Sequencing was done on a sample of blood. These receptors were collected from a woman between 18 and 30 years old with Graves' hyperthyroidism.

This clonotype was picked up many times. The DNA for the CDR3 is TGTGCCAGCAGTCCGACGAGAGGGGTTTATGGCTACAATGAGCAGTTCTTC. Translating gives CASSPTRGVYGYNEQFF. The V call is TRBV2, the J call TRBJ2-1; TRBD1 or TRBD2 may be the D gene (5 bases each). The CDR3 runs 17 residues. Germline CDR1 is SNHLY and CDR2 is FYNNEI. Trimming removed 5 bases from V and 3 bases from J, with 20 bases in between.

This clonotype was seen more than once but under ten times. The rearrangement links TRBV6-1 to TRBJ1-2; 9 bases line up with TRBD1. Trimming at V came to 7 bases and at J to 0 bases, leaving 15 bases not matched to a gene. Germline V gives CDR1 MNHNS, CDR2 SASEGT. This CDR3 is 18 amino acids long. The CDR3 loop reads CASKIARQGVKANYGYTF. CDR3 sequence (DNA): TGTGCCAGCAAAATCGCCCGACAGGGGGTTAAAGCTAACTATGGCTACACCTTC.

V and J are TRBV20-1 and TRBJ2-3; 11 bases match TRBD2. The V segment lost 3 bases and the J segment 0 bases; nucleotides outside the gene matches: 8. Germline V gene sequence: CDR1 DFQATT, CDR2 SNEGSKA (reference sequence). This CDR3 region has 17 residues. The CDR3 sequence is CSASFGLAGQSTDTQYF. Here the CDR3 DNA reads TGCAGTGCTAGCTTCGGACTAGCGGGCCAAAGCACAGATACGCAGTATTTT.

With respect to this clonotype: This sequence may be a read error, since a much larger clone differs from it by one base. The chain recombines TRBV7-2 with TRBJ2-1; possible D gene TRBD1, 5 bases. V was trimmed by 4 bases and J by 3 bases, leaving 7 bases between them. From germline, CDR1 is SGHTA and CDR2 FQGNSA. CDR3 length: 13 residues. The CDR3 loop is CASSYDSYNEQFF. CDR3 coding DNA: TGTGCCAGCAGCTATGACAGCTACAATGAGCAGTTCTTC.

The V gene is TRBV15, the J gene TRBJ2-5; 7 bases are a match to TRBD2. Germline CDR1 is LNHNV and CDR2 is YYDKDF (reference sequence). This CDR3 has 15 amino acids. The V and J ends lost 5 bases and 5 bases, in that order; junction bases with no gene match: 11. The CDR3, as DNA: TGTGCCACCAGCGGGGAGGGCAGGGTGTGGGAGACCCAGTACTTC. It specifies CATSGEGRVWETQYF.

This rearrangement joins TRBV7-3 to TRBJ1-3; no definite D call. This CDR3 comprises 16 residues. Germline CDR1 is SGHTA and CDR2 is FQGTGA. V shed 1 base and J shed 0 bases, with 10 bases lying between them. The CDR3 region has the DNA TGTGCCAGCAGCTTAAACCCAGGACCCTCTGGAAACACCATATATTTT. Its translation: CASSLNPGPSGNTIYF.

This clonotype has a count of ten or more. The rearrangement links TRBV2 to TRBJ1-1, with unresolved D. The V gene's germline CDR1 is SNHLY and CDR2 FYNNEI. The CDR3 has 14 amino acids. Deletions cut 5 bases from V and 0 bases from J, with 10 bases between. The CDR3 sequence is CASSPLLMNTEAFF. In DNA form, the CDR3 reads TGTGCCAGCAGTCCTCTACTGATGAACACTGAAGCTTTCTTT.

There are a few counts of this clonotype. This chain links TRBV7-9 with TRBJ2-2; TRBD2 aligns across 8 bases. The V gene end was trimmed by 2 bases and the J gene end by 5 bases; junction bases not matched to a gene: 7. In germline, CDR1 is SEHNR, CDR2 FQNEAQ (reference sequence). The CDR3 extends over 16 amino acids. This chain's CDR3 is CASSLSAGVDTGELFF. CDR3 DNA: TGTGCCAGCAGCTTATCAGCGGGGGTAGATACCGGGGAGCTGTTTTTT.

The rearrangement links TRBV6-2 or TRBV6-3 to TRBJ2-3; TRBD1 is a possible D gene (6 bases). CDR3 length equals 14 residues. Germline V CDR1 and CDR2: MNHEY, SVGEGT. V was clipped by 6 bases and J by 0 bases, with 10 bases between them. For the CDR3, the DNA is TGTGCCAGCAGGAGGACAGATAGCACAGATACGCAGTATTTT. Amino acid sequence: CASRRTDSTDTQYF.